This T cell receptor beta chain was sequenced during a study of blood T cell repertoires in COVID-19. Overall study: Sites in the United States, Italy and Spain provided acute and convalescent COVID-19 samples. Sources were T cells, B-cell-depleted T cells, or PBMCs; the material itself was cDNA or gDNA.

V gave up 6 bases and J gave up 7 bases; unmatched junction bases: 9. Germline values: CDR1 MNHEY, CDR2 SVGAGI. The CDR3 extends over 14 amino acids. Profiled with immunoSEQ multiplex PCR; TCRdb holds only in-frame clones, not every one. The sample comprises 150,000 to 200,000 clones, 89% of which are singletons, and 2.5% to 3.5% rests with the top ten. The sequenced sample consisted of peripheral blood. The rearrangement joins TRBV6-5 to TRBJ2-1; 7 bases agree with TRBD1. The TCR was taken from a man aged 55 to 70 with acute or convalescent COVID-19. For the CDR3, the DNA is TGTGCCAGCAGATTTCGGGACAGACCTAATGAGCAGTTCTTC. It yields the protein CASRFRDRPNEQFF.